The next 2 T cell receptor beta chains were all read from a single sample in a study of long-term antiretroviral therapy in people with HIV (dated by TCRdb to between 2021 and 2024). The immunoSEQ hsTCRB v3.0 assay was used at survey level resolution to sequence the TRB variable region. The source is immuneACCESS, and TCRdb retained only in-frame sequences with V and J called. Part of the clones is not carried over; for the studies checked, unresolved V genes explain less than half of this, and the remainder is unexplained. The sample table records tens of thousands of clones; about four fifths of these occur just once. Of the sample, 4.5% to 6.5% is held by the ten largest clones. Sequencing used unsorted PBMCs, obtained 0.2 years after starting antiretroviral therapy. The receptors were sampled from a woman younger than 45 with HIV.

The CDR3 nucleotides read TGTGCCAGCTCGTCGGGACAGGGGCTCAAGACCCAGTACTTC. Amino acids: CASSSGQGLKTQYF. The chain recombines TRBV9 with TRBJ2-5, with TRBD1 matching 10 bases. Per germline, CDR1 SGDLS and CDR2 YYNGEE. The CDR3 sequence is 14 residues long. With 7 bases clipped from V and 6 bases from J, the junction kept 9 bases outside the gene matches.

The chain uses TRBV4-1 and TRBJ2-2; a weak D match, TRBD1 (5 bases). This CDR3 region has 18 residues. Germline-derived CDR1 and CDR2 are MGHRA and YSYEKL. V lost 7 bases and J 0 bases, leaving 21 bases between the germline ends. The CDR3: CASKRSADRRTNTGELFF. CDR3 coding DNA: TGCGCCAGCAAACGATCGGCAGACAGACGGACGAACACCGGGGAGCTGTTTTTT.